Sequencing of this T cell receptor (beta chain) was carried out in a study of cytomegalovirus exposure and HLA in healthy donors. Assay: immunoSEQ multiplex PCR; the TCRdb copy retains only in-frame clones and omits some. The sample has roughly 200,000 clones; about 81% are singletons. V dropped 5 bases and J dropped 4; count of bases not matched to a gene: 12. There are 17 residues in the CDR3. Germline loops: CDR1 SGHRS, CDR2 YFSETQ. This chain joins TRBV5-1 and TRBJ2-2, with 9 positions matching TRBD1. The clonotype originates from a woman under 40 in good health and CMV-seronegative. The sequencing sample was made of PBMCs. The CDR3 here is CASSSTTGGAGTGELFF. As DNA, the CDR3 is TGCGCCAGCAGTTCTACTACAGGGGGCGCAGGCACCGGGGAGCTGTTTTTT.